These 25 T cell receptor beta chains originate from one sample sequenced in a study of shared clonotypes between healthy human individuals. Naivety among CD8 cells was defined by CD45RO negativity and positive CCR7 selection, thereby excluding terminally differentiated effector memory CD45RA+ cells. The method was immunoSEQ multiplex PCR; TCRdb's version includes in-frame clones alone and lacks a portion of them. The repertoire holds over 2,000,000 clones, with about 93% as singletons. Sequencing was carried out using naive CD8+ T cells from PBMCs. These receptors came from a man aged 18 to 30 in good health. Some clones in this sample may be carry-over from other donors' samples.

Concerning this clone: The sample carries other DNA sequences with the same CDR3. The chain combines TRBV2 with TRBJ2-7, with D possibly TRBD2 on 5 matching bases. This CDR3 is 12 amino acids long. Germline CDR1 SNHLY, CDR2 FYNNEI. V lost 6 bases and J lost 3, with 9 bases in between. The DNA of the CDR3 is TGTGCCAGCAGGTCCCGGGGCTACGAGCAGTACTTC. It specifies CASRSRGYEQYF.

The J gene is TRBJ2-5, the V gene TRBV9; the D gene is possibly TRBD1 (6 bases). This CDR3 region has 14 residues. Trimming shortened V by 6 bases and J by 4 bases, and 16 bases separated the two germline ends. Germline lookup yields CDR1 SGDLS and CDR2 YYNGEE. The CDR3, as DNA: TGTGCCAGCACCGCCACAGGGTCTTCAGAGACCCAGTACTTC. Translating gives CASTATGSSETQYF.

The J gene is TRBJ2-1, the V gene TRBV28; possible D gene TRBD2, 6 bases. The germline V gene encodes CDR1 MDHEN and CDR2 SYDVKM. This CDR3 region has 14 residues. V was pared by 8 bases and J by 5 bases, with 16 bases between. CDR3 bases: TGTGCCAGCTACCCGGGCGGGAATAACAATGAGCAGTTCTTC. Protein sequence: CASYPGGNNNEQFF. Based on the CDR3 plus reference TRBV28 and TRBJ2-1, the full variable domain is DVKVTQSSRYLVKRTGEKVFLECVQDMDHENMFWYRQDPGLGLRLIYFSYDVKMKEKGDIPEGYSVSREKKERFSLILESASTNQTSMYLCASYPGGNNNEQFFGPGTRLTVL.

This chain links TRBV9 with TRBJ1-2, with 7 bases lining up with TRBD1. This CDR3 spans 20 amino acids. CDR1 and CDR2 (germline): SGDLS, YYNGEE. J lost 3 bases, V lost 0 bases, and 20 bases had no gene match. CDR3 loop: CASSVVARRTGEDPYYGYTF. CDR3 DNA: TGTGCCAGCAGCGTAGTGGCCCGTCGCACAGGGGAGGACCCCTACTATGGCTACACCTTC.

The table lists this clone with a count of one. The chain joins TRBV5-4 to TRBJ2-7; D gene uncertain. Germline V CDR1 and CDR2: SGHNT, YYREEE (reference sequence). The CDR3 contains 13 residues. V shed 2 bases and J shed 3 bases, with 9 bases lying between them. The CDR3 here is CASSFSENYEQYF. The CDR3, as DNA: TGTGCCAGCAGCTTCTCAGAGAACTACGAGCAGTACTTC.

This clone was seen more than once but under ten times. CDR3 DNA sequence: TGTGCCAGCAGTTTCGTCCAGCCCCAGCATTTT. Translated: CASSFVQPQHF. The chain employs TRBV28 and TRBJ1-5; no reliable D call. The CDR3 is 11 amino acids. Germline CDR1 is MDHEN and CDR2 is SYDVKM. V was shortened by 3 bases and J by 7 bases, with 4 bases between the two germline ends.

The CDR3 region is CASSYRDGQAAFF. The CDR3 region has the DNA TGTGCCAGCAGTTACAGAGACGGACAGGCGGCTTTCTTT. V usage is TRBV6-5 and J usage is TRBJ1-1; 7 nucleotides align to TRBD1. Per the germline V gene, CDR1 is MNHEY and CDR2 is SVGAGI. The CDR3 runs to 13 residues. After removal of 2 bases from V and 11 bases from J, the junction contained 8 bases not matched to a gene.

The chain joins TRBV7-9 to TRBJ2-1, with 8 bases matching TRBD2. The V gene's germline CDR1 is SEHNR and CDR2 FQNEAQ (reference sequence). This CDR3 region has 15 residues. Trimming cost V 0 bases and J 7 bases; bases outside gene matches: 5. DNA for the CDR3: TGTGCCAGCAGCTTAGCTAGCGGGAAGAAAAATGAGCAGTTCTTC. Its protein product is CASSLASGKKNEQFF.

The DNA of the CDR3 is TGTGCCAGCAGCTTAGGGGCCAGGGTAGATTATAGCAATCAGCCCCAGCATTTT. This gives the protein CASSLGARVDYSNQPQHF. The genes are TRBV7-2 and TRBJ1-5, with D possibly being TRBD1 (5 bases). This CDR3 has 18 amino acids. The V end lost 1 base, the J end lost 0 bases, and 16 bases lay between the germline ends. Germline V gives CDR1 SGHTA, CDR2 FQGNSA.

Worth noting for this clone: This CDR3 is also generated by other DNA sequences in the sample. This rearrangement joins TRBV28 to TRBJ2-7; TRBD2 matches 10 bases. Germline V CDR1 and CDR2: MDHEN, SYDVKM. The CDR3 has 15 residues. With V trimmed by 2 bases and J by 2 bases, 3 bases remained unmatched. In nucleotides, the CDR3 is TGTGCCAGCAGTTTACTAGCGGGAGCCCCCTACGAGCAGTACTTC. This sequence encodes CASSLLAGAPYEQYF.

This chain uses TRBV7-2 with TRBJ2-3; D call uncertain. Trimming removed 1 base from V and 1 base from J, with 12 bases in between. This CDR3 has 16 amino acids. The germline CDR1 and CDR2 sequences are SGHTA and FQGNSA. CDR3: CASSLVGRARTDTQYF. In nucleotides, the CDR3 is TGTGCCAGCAGCTTAGTAGGTCGGGCCCGCACAGATACGCAGTATTTT.

This clone was detected once. The chain is built from TRBV7-3 and TRBJ2-2; D unresolved. The V and J ends lost 5 bases and 4 bases respectively, with 17 bases between them. Germline-derived CDR1 and CDR2 are SGHTA and FQGTGA. The CDR3 contains 16 residues. The CDR3 DNA is TGTGCCAGCAGCCCTCGGGTCGGCCGAGGCACCGGGGAGCTGTTTTTT. It codes for CASSPRVGRGTGELFF.

As concerns this clone: The sample has other DNA sequences that encode this CDR3 too. The chain links TRBV9 to TRBJ2-7, with 9 bases matching TRBD1. Germline assignment: CDR1 SGDLS and CDR2 YYNGEE. The ends lost 3 bases at V and 2 bases at J; junction bases unmatched: 3. This CDR3 has 14 amino acids. Here the CDR3 DNA reads TGTGCCAGCAGCGGAGGGACAGGGACCTACGAGCAGTACTTC. It specifies CASSGGTGTYEQYF.

The J gene is TRBJ2-7, the V gene TRBV27, with 10 nucleotides matching TRBD2. V lost 10 bases to trimming and J lost 0 bases; unmatched junction nucleotides: 6. CDR1 is MNHEY, CDR2 SMNVEV, per germline (reference sequence). The CDR3 length is 14 residues. In DNA form, the CDR3 reads TGTGCCATCCGAGCGGGAGGGCCCTCCTACGAGCAGTACTTC. It yields the protein CAIRAGGPSYEQYF.

The chain employs TRBV7-9 and TRBJ2-1; a weak D match, TRBD2 (5 bases). CDR1 SEHNR and CDR2 FQNEAQ come from the germline V gene (reference sequence). The CDR3 has 14 residues. V was cut by 3 bases and J by 6 bases, with 12 bases left in between. This CDR3 is CASSFAGFGNEQFF. The CDR3 coding sequence is TGTGCCAGCAGCTTCGCGGGTTTTGGCAATGAGCAGTTCTTC. The full variable domain, its missing parts supplied by reference TRBV7-9 and TRBJ2-1, is DTGVSQNPRHKITKRGQNVTFRCDPISEHNRLYWYRQTLGQGPEFLTYFQNEAQLEKSRLLSDRFSAERPKGSFSTLEIQRTEQGDSAMYLCASSFAGFGNEQFFGPGTRLTVL.

The chain uses TRBV6-5 and TRBJ2-2; D may be TRBD1 or TRBD2 (6 bases each). This CDR3 region has 15 residues. Trimming pared 7 bases from V and 5 bases from J, leaving 17 bases between. Germline assignment: CDR1 MNHEY and CDR2 SVGAGI. Written as DNA, the CDR3 is TGTGCCAGCATCGGCTACAGGGACTCTACCGGGGAGCTGTTTTTT. This sequence encodes CASIGYRDSTGELFF.

The chain joins TRBV5-6 to TRBJ1-2; D gene uncertain. Germline V gene lookup returns CDR1 SGHDT and CDR2 YYEEEE. This CDR3 has 15 amino acids. V was clipped by 1 base and J by 0 bases, with 10 bases between them. CDR3 residues: CASSLSIAPNYGYTF. CDR3 sequence (DNA): TGTGCCAGCAGCTTGAGTATCGCCCCTAACTATGGCTACACCTTC.

This chain uses TRBV11-2 with TRBJ2-3; TRBD2 agrees at 7 bases. V dropped 5 bases and J dropped 2; count of bases not matched to a gene: 10. CDR3 length equals 16 residues. The germline gives CDR1 SGHAT, CDR2 FQNNGV. The CDR3 sequence is CASSKAPGLNTDTQYF. The CDR3 DNA sequence: TGTGCCAGCAGCAAGGCTCCGGGACTAAACACAGATACGCAGTATTTT.

This clone has only one observation. The rearrangement links TRBV29-1 to TRBJ1-2, with D perhaps matching TRBD1 (6 bases). This CDR3 spans 14 amino acids. V lost 4 bases, J lost 3 bases, and 15 bases lay in between. Germline CDR1 reads SQVTM; CDR2 reads ANQGSEA. CDR3 coding DNA: TGCAGCGTTGCTCCTCACAGGGTGGACTATGGCTACACCTTC. It specifies CSVAPHRVDYGYTF.

The chain is built from TRBV10-3 and TRBJ1-1; D is unresolved. V gave up 4 bases and J gave up 0 bases, with 12 bases separating them. Germline V gene data show CDR1 as ENHRY and CDR2 as SYGVKD. There are 15 residues in the CDR3. The CDR3 loop reads CAISVLNGMNTEAFF. CDR3 DNA sequence: TGTGCCATCAGTGTACTCAACGGGATGAACACTGAAGCTTTCTTT.

The chain links TRBV7-6 to TRBJ1-1; 9 nucleotides align to TRBD1. Losses at the gene ends were 3 bases for V and 1 base for J; bases not matched to a gene: 6. The CDR3 runs 16 residues. Germline-derived CDR1 and CDR2 are SGHVS and FNYEAQ. This chain's CDR3 is CASSFQQGARNTEAFF. CDR3 sequence (DNA): TGTGCCAGCAGCTTCCAACAGGGGGCAAGGAACACTGAAGCTTTCTTT. Variable domain in full (rest from reference TRBV7-6 and TRBJ1-1): GAGVSQSPRYKVTKRGQDVALRCDPISGHVSLYWYRQALGQGPEFLTYFNYEAQQDKSGLPNDRFSAERPEGSISTLTIQRTEQRDSAMYRCASSFQQGARNTEAFFGQGTRLTVV.

This chain joins TRBV13 and TRBJ1-1; a possible D gene is TRBD1 (5 bases). Germline lookup yields CDR1 PRHDT and CDR2 FYEKMQ (reference sequence). The CDR3 is 13 amino acids. The V gene lost 1 base and the J gene lost 11 bases, with 14 bases spanning the gap. This CDR3 is CASSLVGDGVAFF. The CDR3 DNA is TGTGCCAGCAGCTTAGTTGGGGACGGAGTGGCTTTCTTT.

The rearrangement links TRBV29-1 to TRBJ1-2; no clear D. This CDR3 comprises 12 residues. Germline CDR1 is SQVTM and CDR2 is ANQGSEA. With 4 bases removed from V and 7 bases from J, the gap between germline ends came to 13 bases. As DNA, the CDR3 is TGCAGCGTTGGTTTAGGGATAAGTGGCTACACCTTC. This sequence encodes CSVGLGISGYTF. The full variable domain, in which reference TRBV29-1 and TRBJ1-2 provide the parts outside the CDR3, is SAVISQKPSRDICQRGTSLTIQCQVDSQVTMMFWYRQQPGQSLTLIATANQGSEATYESGFVIDKFPISRPNLTFSTLTVSNMSPEDSSIYLCSVGLGISGYTFGSGTRLTVV.

J is TRBJ1-5 and V is TRBV19; D is undetermined. The CDR3 runs to 14 residues. Germline V gives CDR1 LNHDA, CDR2 SQIVND (reference sequence). V lost 10 bases and J lost 3, with 16 bases in between. The CDR3 DNA reads as TGTGCCACACCCTGGAGATGTCACAATCAGCCCCAGCATTTT. It codes for CATPWRCHNQPQHF.

V gene TRBV11-2 combines with J gene TRBJ2-1, with D possibly being TRBD1 (6 bases). The CDR3 totals 17 residues. The V end was cut by 5 bases, the J end by 2 bases, with 19 bases between. Germline V CDR1 and CDR2: SGHAT, FQNNGV. CDR3 amino acids: CASSPRGRGIPYNEQFF. For the CDR3, the DNA is TGTGCCAGCAGCCCCCGGGGCAGGGGAATCCCCTACAATGAGCAGTTCTTC.